The source of this T cell receptor (beta chain) is a study of spatial heterogeneity in lung cancer. In its sample, this clonotype ranks as medium-sized. The V end lost 6 bases, the J end lost 6 bases, and 20 bases lay between the germline ends. Germline CDR1 reads SGHTA; CDR2 reads FQGNSA. The CDR3 has 15 residues. Sample time point: sample taken at primary tumor resection. Whole RNA from tumor, nontumor lung or frozen PBMC was sequenced unsorted. TCRdb itself ran the 5' RACE reads through MiXCR, one entry per CDR3 protein. The sample consists of 15,000 or so distinct CDR3 sequences, about a fifth of them appearing once.

The rearrangement joins TRBV7-2 to TRBJ1-2, with D perhaps TRBD1 (6 bases). The clonotype comes from a female donor with early-stage non-small cell lung cancer. Sequencing used PBMCs, obtained at surgery. CDR3 residues: CASSQRNREGDGYTF. DNA for the CDR3: TGTGCCAGCAGTCAAAGAAACAGGGAAGGGGATGGCTACACCTTC.